Sequencing of this T cell receptor (beta chain) was carried out in a study of blood T cell repertoires in COVID-19. Trimming removed 3 bases from V and 3 bases from J, with 10 bases in between. The CDR3 length is 14 residues. Germline V CDR1 and CDR2: SGHTA, FQGTGA. In the source study's methods: It was from reference gene primer amplification that nucleated cell counts were estimated. Profiling relied on immunoSEQ multiplex PCR, and the TCRdb table lists in-frame clones only, not all of them. D and trimming were read from the DNA, whereas the V and J calls and clone size are those reported in that table. This table holds some 56,000 clones, roughly nine tenths found once.

This TCR was recovered from a human donor in a cohort sampled during active COVID-19. The V and J genes are TRBV7-3 and TRBJ2-3; D might be TRBD2 (6 bases). Sequences were obtained from peripheral blood. The CDR3 here is CASSLRGETDTQYF. The CDR3 DNA reads TGTGCCAGCAGCTTGCGCGGGGAGACAGATACGCAGTATTTT.